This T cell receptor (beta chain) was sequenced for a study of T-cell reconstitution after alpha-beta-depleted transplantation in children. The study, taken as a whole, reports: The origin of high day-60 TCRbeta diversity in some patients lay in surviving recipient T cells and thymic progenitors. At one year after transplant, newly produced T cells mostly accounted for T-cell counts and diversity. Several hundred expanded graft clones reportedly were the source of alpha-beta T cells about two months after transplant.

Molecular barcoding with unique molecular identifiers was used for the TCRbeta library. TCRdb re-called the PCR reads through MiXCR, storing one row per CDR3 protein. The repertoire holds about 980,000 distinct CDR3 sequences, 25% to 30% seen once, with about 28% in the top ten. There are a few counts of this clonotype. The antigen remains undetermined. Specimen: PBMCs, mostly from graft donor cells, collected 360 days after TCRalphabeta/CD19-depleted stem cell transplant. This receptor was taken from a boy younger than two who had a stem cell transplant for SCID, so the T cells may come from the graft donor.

CDR3 sequence: CASSFGSGAPLEQYF. The CDR3 DNA reads TGCGCCAGCAGCTTCGGAAGCGGGGCCCCTTTGGAGCAGTACTTC. The rearrangement links TRBV5-1 to TRBJ2-7; 7 bases align to TRBD2. The germline gives CDR1 SGHRS, CDR2 YFSETQ. This CDR3 has 15 amino acids. The V segment lost 2 bases and the J segment 7 bases; nucleotides outside the gene matches: 12.